A single sample is the source of the 6 T cell receptor beta chains below, sequenced in a study of blood T cell repertoires in COVID-19 (dated by TCRdb to 2018 to 2021). The library was built by means of the immunoSEQ multiplex PCR assay. This is the immuneACCESS table as TCRdb keeps it, with only in-frame sequences that have V and J called. A part of the clones is gone; compared with another copy, unresolved V genes explain less than half, and the rest is unexplained. This sample is represented by tens of thousands of clones; about 85% of them were singletons. The ten largest account for around a tenth of the sample. The specimen sequenced was peripheral blood. The receptors originated from a human donor with acute or convalescent COVID-19. The donor label of this sample is uncertain.

This clone was observed a handful of times. The chain uses TRBV12-5 and TRBJ1-2; D may be TRBD1 (6 bases). The germline V gene has CDR1 LGHNT and CDR2 FRNRAP. CDR3 size: 13 residues. V shed 3 bases and J shed 5 bases, with 10 bases lying between them. The CDR3 nucleotides are TGTGCTAGTGGTTTTTCACAGGGTTATGGCTACACCTTC. This sequence encodes CASGFSQGYGYTF.

The chain joins TRBV19 to TRBJ2-1; the match to TRBD1 covers 7 bases. The CDR3 is 13 residues long. Germline trimming cut 8 bases from V and 4 bases from J; bases unmatched to any gene: 5. Germline V lookup: CDR1 LNHDA, CDR2 SQIVND (reference sequence). The CDR3 nucleotides are TGTGCCAGTTCGGGACAGAATTACAATGAGCAGTTCTTC. It is translated as CASSGQNYNEQFF. The full variable domain, completed using reference TRBV19 and TRBJ2-1, is DGGITQSPKYLFRKEGQNVTLSCEQNLNHDAMYWYRQDPGQGLRLIYYSQIVNDFQKGDIAEGYSVSREKKESFPLTVTSAQKNPTAFYLCASSGQNYNEQFFGPGTRLTVL.

The V gene is TRBV27, the J gene TRBJ2-2, with D possibly matching TRBD2 (5 bases). The V and J ends lost 2 bases and 3 bases respectively, with 13 bases between them. Germline CDR1 MNHEY, CDR2 SMNVEV (reference sequence). The length of the CDR3 is 16 residues. Written as DNA, the CDR3 is TGTGCCAGCAGTTTACGGGAAGGTAGGGACACCGGGGAGCTGTTTTTT. It yields the protein CASSLREGRDTGELFF.

V usage is TRBV7-8 and J usage is TRBJ2-1; D is unresolved. CDR1 is SGHVS and CDR2 is FQNEAQ in the germline V gene. This CDR3 has 15 amino acids. The ends were cut back, 5 bases at V and 5 bases at J, with 16 bases in the middle. CDR3: CASSLRSRNDNEQFF. The CDR3 DNA follows: TGTGCCAGCAGCCTGCGTTCGAGGAACGACAATGAGCAGTTCTTC.

This clone showed up just once. This chain connects TRBV11-2 to TRBJ2-1; TRBD2 agrees at 7 bases. CDR1 and CDR2 (germline): SGHAT, FQNNGV. The J segment lost 4 bases and the V segment lost 3 bases, leaving 6 bases of the junction unmatched. This CDR3 spans 15 amino acids. The CDR3 sequence: CASSLGLPGYNEQFF. In DNA form, the CDR3 reads TGTGCCAGCAGCTTGGGACTACCAGGATACAATGAGCAGTTCTTC.

The chain is built from TRBV3-1 (or the pseudogene TRBV3-2) and TRBJ1-5; the D gene is possibly TRBD1 (5 bases). The germline V gene encodes CDR1 LGHDT and CDR2 YNNKEL (reference sequence). With 4 bases removed from V and 6 bases from J, the gap between germline ends came to 16 bases. This CDR3 has 15 residues. The CDR3 region is CASSRQGLSGQPQHF. CDR3 in DNA: TGTGCCAGCAGCCGCCAGGGTTTGTCGGGTCAGCCCCAGCATTTT.